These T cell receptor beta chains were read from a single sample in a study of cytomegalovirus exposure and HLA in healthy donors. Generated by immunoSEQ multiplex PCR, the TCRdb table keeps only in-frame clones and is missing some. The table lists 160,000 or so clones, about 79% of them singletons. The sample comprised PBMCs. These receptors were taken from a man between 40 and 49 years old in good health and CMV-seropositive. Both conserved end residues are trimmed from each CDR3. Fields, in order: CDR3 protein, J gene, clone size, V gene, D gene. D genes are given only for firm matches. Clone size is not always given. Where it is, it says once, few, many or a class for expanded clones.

CDR3aa: ASSGGTSFRYEQY
j_gene: TRBJ2-7
abundance: -
v_gene: TRBV6-1
d_gene: TRBD2

CDR3aa: ASSLYQGTSGSWNSQY
j_gene: TRBJ2-4
abundance: -
v_gene: TRBV5-6
d_gene: TRBD2

CDR3aa: ASSGLAGGETQY
j_gene: TRBJ2-5
abundance: -
v_gene: TRBV2
d_gene: TRBD2

CDR3aa: ASSMTGDTEAF
j_gene: TRBJ1-1
abundance: few
v_gene: TRBV6-5
d_gene: TRBD1

CDR3aa: ASSPLVGGSADTQY
j_gene: TRBJ2-3
abundance: -
v_gene: TRBV7-9
d_gene: TRBD2

CDR3aa: ASNLAWEQETQY
j_gene: TRBJ2-5
abundance: -
v_gene: TRBV19
d_gene: -

CDR3aa: ASSPLQGNPEAF
j_gene: TRBJ1-1
abundance: -
v_gene: TRBV18
d_gene: TRBD1

CDR3aa: AWSVLSSYT
j_gene: TRBJ1-2
abundance: -
v_gene: TRBV30
d_gene: -

CDR3aa: ASSFGTAYNEQF
j_gene: TRBJ2-1
abundance: -
v_gene: TRBV7-2
d_gene: TRBD1

CDR3aa: ASSYTGGTNEKLF
j_gene: TRBJ1-4
abundance: -
v_gene: TRBV11-2
d_gene: -

CDR3aa: SSSQLAGDGEQY
j_gene: TRBJ2-7
abundance: once
v_gene: TRBV7-9
d_gene: TRBD2

CDR3aa: ASSPSGGVSEQY
j_gene: TRBJ2-7
abundance: -
v_gene: TRBV18
d_gene: TRBD2

CDR3aa: ASSFSVNQPQH
j_gene: TRBJ1-5
abundance: -
v_gene: TRBV11-3
d_gene: -

CDR3aa: ASSYSRESQPQH
j_gene: TRBJ1-5
abundance: -
v_gene: TRBV6-5
d_gene: -

CDR3aa: ASSKRSGRESYEQY
j_gene: TRBJ2-7
abundance: -
v_gene: TRBV6-6
d_gene: TRBD2

CDR3aa: ASSLTSGRSDTQY
j_gene: TRBJ2-3
abundance: -
v_gene: TRBV7-3
d_gene: TRBD2

CDR3aa: ASSERGGWDTEAF
j_gene: TRBJ1-1
abundance: -
v_gene: TRBV9
d_gene: -

CDR3aa: ASSLGSGSAVSYEQY
j_gene: TRBJ2-7
abundance: -
v_gene: TRBV5-1
d_gene: TRBD2

CDR3aa: ASSGQGYSNQPQH
j_gene: TRBJ1-5
abundance: -
v_gene: TRBV28
d_gene: TRBD1

CDR3aa: ASSSPGLGEKLF
j_gene: TRBJ1-4
abundance: -
v_gene: TRBV7-9
d_gene: -

CDR3aa: ASSPSWASGSETQY
j_gene: TRBJ2-5
abundance: once
v_gene: TRBV7-2
d_gene: TRBD2

CDR3aa: ASSRRDEQY
j_gene: TRBJ2-7
abundance: -
v_gene: TRBV28
d_gene: -

CDR3aa: ASSELGLAGIYEQY
j_gene: TRBJ2-7
abundance: -
v_gene: TRBV10-1
d_gene: TRBD2

CDR3aa: ASSPVVNSYEQY
j_gene: -
abundance: -
v_gene: TRBV19
d_gene: -

CDR3aa: ASSEQGNYGYT
j_gene: TRBJ1-2
abundance: once
v_gene: TRBV2
d_gene: -

CDR3aa: ASSTGLAGVADTQY
j_gene: TRBJ2-3
abundance: -
v_gene: TRBV5-1
d_gene: TRBD2

CDR3aa: ASSQDPRFDRYGYT
j_gene: TRBJ1-2
abundance: -
v_gene: TRBV14
d_gene: -

CDR3aa: ASSNGTSEDTGQAEQY
j_gene: TRBJ2-7
abundance: -
v_gene: TRBV21-1
d_gene: -

CDR3aa: ASSLYREAF
j_gene: TRBJ1-1
abundance: -
v_gene: TRBV7-9
d_gene: -

CDR3aa: ASSIFGLNTGELF
j_gene: TRBJ2-2
abundance: -
v_gene: TRBV19
d_gene: -

CDR3aa: ASSPRVRGETQY
j_gene: TRBJ2-5
abundance: -
v_gene: TRBV6-1
d_gene: -

CDR3aa: ASSSQGSGNSPLH
j_gene: TRBJ1-6
abundance: -
v_gene: TRBV5-6
d_gene: -

CDR3aa: ASSLGQGWHQPQH
j_gene: TRBJ1-5
abundance: few
v_gene: TRBV5-8
d_gene: TRBD1

CDR3aa: ASSGGDRFGEQY
j_gene: TRBJ2-7
abundance: -
v_gene: TRBV2
d_gene: TRBD1

CDR3aa: AITQGMVNYGYT
j_gene: TRBJ1-2
abundance: -
v_gene: TRBV10-3
d_gene: TRBD1

CDR3aa: ASSTTGQVPAYEQY
j_gene: -
abundance: -
v_gene: TRBV19
d_gene: TRBD1

CDR3aa: ASSDSRASGDTDTQY
j_gene: TRBJ2-3
abundance: -
v_gene: TRBV6-4
d_gene: TRBD2

CDR3aa: AISEGEAHTGELF
j_gene: TRBJ2-2
abundance: -
v_gene: TRBV10-3
d_gene: -

CDR3aa: ASSLGTSEYTDTQY
j_gene: TRBJ2-3
abundance: -
v_gene: TRBV5-1
d_gene: TRBD2

CDR3aa: ASSSRTGTRNNEQF
j_gene: TRBJ2-1
abundance: -
v_gene: TRBV7-2
d_gene: TRBD2

CDR3aa: ASSVRLAGTYEQY
j_gene: TRBJ2-7
abundance: -
v_gene: TRBV6-1
d_gene: TRBD2

CDR3aa: ASSPFTVRGEKLF
j_gene: TRBJ1-4
abundance: -
v_gene: TRBV7-8
d_gene: -

CDR3aa: ASSLYVGGQGDTQY
j_gene: TRBJ2-3
abundance: -
v_gene: TRBV7-9
d_gene: TRBD2

CDR3aa: ASSAAGAGSAL
j_gene: TRBJ1-1
abundance: -
v_gene: TRBV25-1
d_gene: -

CDR3aa: ASSLLPRTSGTDTQY
j_gene: TRBJ2-3
abundance: -
v_gene: TRBV9
d_gene: TRBD2

CDR3aa: ASRYSGGGRLF
j_gene: TRBJ1-4
abundance: -
v_gene: TRBV28
d_gene: -

CDR3aa: AISGLRDSYTGELF
j_gene: TRBJ2-2
abundance: -
v_gene: TRBV10-3
d_gene: -

CDR3aa: ASSPRGGLAGDTQY
j_gene: TRBJ2-3
abundance: -
v_gene: TRBV5-6
d_gene: TRBD2

CDR3aa: ASSLGQTSTDTQY
j_gene: TRBJ2-3
abundance: -
v_gene: TRBV5-5
d_gene: -

CDR3aa: ASSEGSSYEQY
j_gene: TRBJ2-7
abundance: few
v_gene: TRBV6-1
d_gene: -

CDR3aa: ASEGDNEQF
j_gene: TRBJ2-1
abundance: few
v_gene: TRBV6-1
d_gene: -

CDR3aa: ASSYRTGGTGELF
j_gene: TRBJ2-2
abundance: -
v_gene: TRBV27
d_gene: TRBD1

CDR3aa: ASSRRTGEEEKLF
j_gene: TRBJ1-4
abundance: few
v_gene: TRBV5-4
d_gene: TRBD1

CDR3aa: ARSPRTGCDKNIQY
j_gene: TRBJ2-4
abundance: -
v_gene: TRBV5-3
d_gene: TRBD1

CDR3aa: ASSGQGSWETQY
j_gene: TRBJ2-5
abundance: -
v_gene: TRBV10-1
d_gene: TRBD1

CDR3aa: ASSTRTERINEKLF
j_gene: TRBJ1-4
abundance: -
v_gene: TRBV28
d_gene: -

CDR3aa: ASSLADTQY
j_gene: TRBJ2-3
abundance: -
v_gene: TRBV5-1
d_gene: -